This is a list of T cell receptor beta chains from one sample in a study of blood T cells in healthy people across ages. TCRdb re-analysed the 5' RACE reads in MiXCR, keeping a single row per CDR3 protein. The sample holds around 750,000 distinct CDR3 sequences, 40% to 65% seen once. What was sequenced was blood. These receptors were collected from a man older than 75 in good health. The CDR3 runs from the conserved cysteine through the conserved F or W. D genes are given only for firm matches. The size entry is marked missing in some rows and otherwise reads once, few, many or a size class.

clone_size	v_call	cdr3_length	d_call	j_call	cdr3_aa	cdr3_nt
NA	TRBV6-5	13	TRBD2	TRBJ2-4	CVSSGTSGDIQYF	TGTGTCAGCAGCGGGACTAGCGGGGACATTCAGTACTTC
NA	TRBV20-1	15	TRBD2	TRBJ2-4	CSARDIKREGGEQYF	TGCAGTGCTAGAGACATTAAGCGGGAGGGTGGGGAGCAGTACTTC
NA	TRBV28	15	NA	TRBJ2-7	CASSRNRAGAYEQYF	TGTGCCAGCAGTCGGAACAGGGCAGGGGCCTACGAGCAGTACTTC
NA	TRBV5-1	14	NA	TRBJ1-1	CASSVGPMNTEAFF	TGCGCCAGCAGCGTTGGTCCCATGAACACTGAAGCTTTCTTT
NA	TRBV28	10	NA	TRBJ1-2	CASGQGGYTF	TGTGCCAGCGGGCAGGGGGGCTACACCTTC
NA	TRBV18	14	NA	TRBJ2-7	CASSPGPSPYEQYF	TGTGCCAGCTCACCGGGACCGTCCCCTTACGAGCAGTACTTC
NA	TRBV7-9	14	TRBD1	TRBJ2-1	CASRQGAVYNEQFF	TGTGCCAGCAGGCAGGGGGCTGTCTACAATGAGCAGTTCTTC
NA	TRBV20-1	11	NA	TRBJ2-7	CSVNSYNEQYF	TGCAGTGTAAACTCCTACAATGAGCAGTACTTC
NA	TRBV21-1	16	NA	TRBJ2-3	CASSSRLAFRHRYAYF	TGTGCCAGCAGCAGCCGACTAGCTTTTCGGCACAGATACGCGTATTTT
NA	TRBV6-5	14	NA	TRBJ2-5	CASSYAGMSETQYF	TGTGCCAGCAGTTACGCTGGGATGTCGGAGACCCAGTACTTC
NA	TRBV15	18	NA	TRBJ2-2	CATSRDVLVGGNTGELFF	TGTGCCACCAGCAGAGATGTGCTGGTAGGGGGAAACACCGGGGAGCTGTTTTTT
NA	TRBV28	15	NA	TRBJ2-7	CASSRRQIKDNEQYF	TGTGCCAGCAGTCGACGACAGATTAAAGACAATGAGCAGTACTTC
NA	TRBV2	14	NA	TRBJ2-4	CASSEAAAKNIQYF	TGTGCCAGCAGTGAGGCGGCGGCCAAAAACATTCAGTACTTC
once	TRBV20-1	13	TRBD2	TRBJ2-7	CSARGSGIYEQYF	TGCAGTGCTAGGGGTAGCGGGATCTACGAGCAGTACTTC
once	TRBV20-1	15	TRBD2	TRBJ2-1	CSASMGGSYSNEQFF	TGCAGTGCTAGTATGGGCGGGAGTTATTCCAATGAGCAGTTCTTC
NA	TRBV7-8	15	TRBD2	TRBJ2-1	CASLLGAGGPHEQFF	TGTGCCAGCTTGCTAGGGGCGGGAGGGCCGCATGAGCAGTTCTTC
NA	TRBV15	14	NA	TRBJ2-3	CATSRLDYTDTQYF	TGTGCCACCAGCAGACTAGACTACACAGATACGCAGTATTTT
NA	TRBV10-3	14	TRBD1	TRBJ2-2	CATRGQGGTGELFF	TGTGCCACCAGGGGACAGGGAGGGACCGGGGAGCTGTTTTTT